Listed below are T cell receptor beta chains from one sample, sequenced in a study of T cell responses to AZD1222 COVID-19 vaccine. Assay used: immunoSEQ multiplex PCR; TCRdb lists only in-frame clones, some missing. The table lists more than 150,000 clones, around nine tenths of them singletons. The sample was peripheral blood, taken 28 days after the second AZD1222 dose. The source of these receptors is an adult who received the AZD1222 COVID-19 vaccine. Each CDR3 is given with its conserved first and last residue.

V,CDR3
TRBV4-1,CASSSKSGPVWGGNEQFF
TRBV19,CASSDRQGDTQYF
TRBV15,CATSFDRGGTYNEQFF
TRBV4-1,CASSRTAGGTNEKLFF
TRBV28,CASSTGTEGTYEQYF
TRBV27,CASSLASVHPSTEAFF
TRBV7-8,CASSLVRGKGLQPQHF
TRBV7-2,CAAKGPQGAGNEQFF
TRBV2,CASLESWTGRVYEQYF
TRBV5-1,CASFGTGSPNTGELFF
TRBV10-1,CASSGRPQTAEGYEKLFF
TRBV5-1,CASMGGNTGELFF
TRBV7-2,CASTPSSLEQFF
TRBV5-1,CASSLVGTAINYGYTF
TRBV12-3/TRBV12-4,CASSPSGAYGYTF
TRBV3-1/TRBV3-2,CASSRNSARDREEDYGYTF
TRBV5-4,CASSLSGPAPDTQYF
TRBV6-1,CASSEARGRNQPQHF
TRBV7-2,CASSLALGTSGNTIYF
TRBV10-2,CASSERVTGNTIYF
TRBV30,CAWNQDRGPSSYEQYF
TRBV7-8,CASSLGGTQNIQYF
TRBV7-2,CASRRQGPGTDTQYF
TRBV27,CASRRQGLFQPQHF
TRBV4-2,CASSQDSHSYEQYF
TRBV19,CASSDRLAGAREQYF
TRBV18,CASSTGLAGGGEQFF
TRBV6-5,CASSRTPRGEQYF